Below, one T cell receptor beta chain is given with its context. What antigen it recognizes has not been identified. Base qualities are not at hand, and no much larger clone is one base apart. Library preparation used the immunoSEQ multiplex PCR assay. In TCRdb, the immuneACCESS table is reduced to in-frame sequences with V and J assigned. These tables do not hold every clone; where another copy was compared, an unresolved V gene accounts for under half, and the others remain unexplained. The sample contains about 190,000 clones, around 90% of them found a single time. Clones ranked in the top ten supply 1.5% to 2% of the sample. The sample comes from a study of control samples from healthy donors and cancer patients (dated by TCRdb to 2018 to 2020). The sequenced material came from blood. This TCR derives from a man aged 25 to 40 in good health.

The base sequence is TGCGCCAGCAGCCCCGGGACAGGGCACGACGAGCAGTACTTC. Its protein is CASSPGTGHDEQYF. In this chain, TRBV5-1 is recombined with TRBJ2-7, with 9 central nucleotides matching TRBD1. Here V drops 4 bases and J drops 5 bases, and the junction holds 7 bases not matched to any gene. CDR1 and CDR2 were assigned from the germline V gene as SGHRS and YFSETQ. The cysteine opens and the phenylalanine closes a CDR3 of 14 amino acids. The sequence is cut down to CDR3 DNA, 42 bases in frame from base 1.